This record concerns one T cell receptor (beta chain) sequence. Its antigen is still unknown. Naive and memory CD4+ T cell DNA was deep-sequenced without culture. Method: immunoSEQ multiplex PCR; TCRdb's copy keeps in-frame clones and lacks some. The table includes tens of thousands of clones, roughly nine tenths detected once. Germline trimming cut 6 bases from V and 11 bases from J; bases unmatched to any gene: 3. Germline CDR1 and CDR2: MNHEY and SVGAGI. The CDR3 is 11 amino acids. The entry originates in a study of CD4 T cells in relation to SARS-CoV-2 and coronaviruses. Across the study: Of the patients, seven to nine were male, 4 female, two Hispanic. Study-level points and caveats: This crossreactivity analysis covered spike protein alone, no other viral proteins. Samples before the pandemic and after infection were not matched within any donor.

The source material was naive CD4+ T cells from PBMCs. As to subset: naive CD4+ T cells isolated by negative enrichment. The receptor comes from an adult with COVID-19. The rearrangement uses TRBV6-5 and TRBJ2-1; 8 bases are shared with TRBD2. CDR3 nucleotides: TGTGCCAGCAGCTTAGCGGGAAAGCAGTTCTTC. It codes for CASSLAGKQFF.